The 12 T cell receptor beta chains listed next were all sequenced from one sample in a study of cytomegalovirus exposure and HLA in healthy donors. PCR employed 60 Vbeta and 13 Jbeta primers. Produced via immunoSEQ multiplex PCR; TCRdb's table is partial and in-frame only. The sample shows around 140,000 clones, and 0.75% to 1% sits with its ten largest clones. The material sequenced was PBMCs. The source is a male donor in good health and CMV-seronegative.

The chain has TRBV7-2 and TRBJ1-4, with D possibly TRBD1 on 6 matching bases. The CDR3 has 14 residues. The germline CDR1 and CDR2 sequences are SGHTA and FQGNSA. The V and J ends lost 10 bases and 1 base respectively, with 13 bases between them. The CDR3: CATGGRGTNEKLFF. The DNA for the CDR3 is TGTGCCACGGGGGGCAGGGGAACTAATGAAAAACTGTTTTTT.

The rearrangement links TRBV27 to TRBJ2-2; perhaps TRBD2 as D (6 bases). In germline, CDR1 is MNHEY, CDR2 SMNVEV (reference sequence). The CDR3 loop spans 14 amino acids. The V end was cut by 3 bases, the J end by 2 bases, with 7 bases between. The chain's CDR3 is CASSFGTNTGELFF. Written as DNA, the CDR3 is TGTGCCAGCAGTTTTGGGACTAACACCGGGGAGCTGTTTTTT.

The V call is TRBV28, the J call TRBJ1-2; no reliable D call. From germline, CDR1 is MDHEN and CDR2 SYDVKM. The CDR3 spans 13 residues. V was pared by 2 bases and J by 1 base, with 5 bases between. As DNA, the CDR3 is TGTGCCAGCAGTTTAGAGCTTAACTATGGCTACACCTTC. Amino acid sequence: CASSLELNYGYTF.

The V and J genes are TRBV19 and TRBJ1-4, with a tentative D call TRBD1 (5 bases). The CDR3 runs to 15 residues. V was pared by 3 bases and J by 12 bases, with 20 bases between. The germline gives CDR1 LNHDA, CDR2 SQIVND (reference sequence). This CDR3 reads CASSIPGRPTGELFF. Here the CDR3 DNA reads TGTGCCAGTAGTATCCCGGGACGCCCTACGGGGGAACTGTTTTTT.

V usage is TRBV7-2 and J usage is TRBJ2-3, with 7 bases lining up with TRBD2. There are 14 residues in the CDR3. With 5 bases clipped from V and 1 base from J, the junction kept 3 bases outside the gene matches. In germline, CDR1 is SGHTA, CDR2 FQGNSA. The CDR3 reads CASSRLAGTDTQYF. Written as DNA, the CDR3 is TGTGCCAGCAGCCGGCTAGCGGGCACAGATACGCAGTATTTT. The full variable domain, its missing parts supplied by reference TRBV7-2 and TRBJ2-3, is GAGVSQSPSNKVTEKGKDVELRCDPISGHTALYWYRQSLGQGLEFLIYFQGNSAPDKSGLPSDRFSAERTGGSVSTLTIQRTQQEDSAVYLCASSRLAGTDTQYFGPGTRLTVL.

V gene TRBV2 combines with J gene TRBJ2-3; tentatively, D is TRBD1 (7 bases). The germline V gene has CDR1 SNHLY and CDR2 FYNNEI. This CDR3 spans 19 amino acids. The V gene lost 4 bases and the J gene lost 0 bases, with 23 bases spanning the gap. The CDR3 nucleotides are TGTGCCAGCAGTGCACGAAAGGCAGGGGGGACTGGGAGCACAGATACGCAGTATTTT. It encodes CASSARKAGGTGSTDTQYF.

This chain connects TRBV11-2 to TRBJ2-7; D perhaps matches TRBD2 (5 bases). Trimming pared 5 bases from V and 6 bases from J, leaving 14 bases between. CDR3 length: 13 residues. Germline V gene data show CDR1 as SGHAT and CDR2 as FQNNGV. The CDR3 nucleotides are TGTGCCAGCAGCCCCAATGGACTCACCGAGCAGTACTTC. Translation: CASSPNGLTEQYF.

V and J are TRBV6-1 and TRBJ1-6; a possible D gene is TRBD1 (6 bases). Between the trimmed V and J ends, which lost 8 bases and 5 bases, there was a span of 10 bases. CDR1 and CDR2 from the germline V gene are MNHNS and SASEGT. CDR3 length: 13 amino acids. The CDR3 coding sequence is TGTGCCAGCGGCAGGACAGATAATTCACCCCTCCACTTT. Translating it yields CASGRTDNSPLHF.

The J gene is TRBJ2-2, the V gene TRBV7-9; tentatively, D is TRBD2 (6 bases). The CDR3 contains 14 residues. CDR1 is SEHNR, CDR2 FQNEAQ, per germline (reference sequence). V was trimmed by 3 bases and J by 3 bases, leaving 8 bases between them. The CDR3 DNA follows: TGTGCCAGCAGCTTTCTAGCGTACACCGGGGAGCTGTTTTTT. This encodes CASSFLAYTGELFF.

The chain combines TRBV12-5 with TRBJ2-1; 14 bases are a match to TRBD2. This CDR3 comprises 15 residues. The junction had 6 bases not matched to a gene; V was cut back by 4 bases and J by 10 bases. The germline V gene has CDR1 LGHNT and CDR2 FRNRAP. CDR3 in DNA: TGTGCTAGTGGTTCGCCGGGACTAGCGGGGGAAGAGCAGTTCTTC. The encoded protein is CASGSPGLAGEEQFF. The complete variable domain, with remaining parts taken from reference TRBV12-5 and TRBJ2-1, reads DARVTQTPRHKVTEMGQEVTMRCQPILGHNTVFWYRQTMMQGLELLAYFRNRAPLDDSGMPKDRFSAEMPDATLATLKIQPSEPRDSAVYFCASGSPGLAGEEQFFGPGTRLTVL.

The chain employs TRBV23-1 and TRBJ2-3; perhaps TRBD2 as D (6 bases). TRBV23-1 is designated an ORF whose function remains uncertain. V dropped 0 bases and J dropped 0 bases, with 16 bases sitting between them. This CDR3 spans 18 amino acids. This CDR3 is CASSQSKFGGTSTDTQYF. In DNA form, the CDR3 reads TGCGCCAGCAGTCAATCGAAGTTTGGCGGGACTAGCACAGATACGCAGTATTTT.

The chain links TRBV9 to TRBJ1-1, with D perhaps TRBD1 (5 bases). Trimming took off 4 bases at V and 4 bases at J, with 8 bases between the two ends. The CDR3 has 12 amino acids. Germline V CDR1 and CDR2: SGDLS, YYNGEE. The CDR3: CASSRGGTEAFF. CDR3 DNA sequence: TGTGCCAGCAGCCGGGGGGGCACTGAAGCTTTCTTT.